This T cell receptor (beta chain) was recovered during a study of identical twins. Deletions cut 0 bases from V and 7 bases from J, with 7 bases between. The CDR3 is 12 amino acids. The germline gives CDR1 MNHNY, CDR2 SVGAGI (reference sequence). TCRdb called the 5' RACE reads again in MiXCR, with one record for every CDR3 protein. This sample has about 890,000 distinct CDR3 sequences, with around 12% found just once. General study findings and limits: Sharing of beta out-of-frame sequences by twins showed a weaker excess. In cord blood, abundant beta clonotypes had fewer insertions; memory showed no trend. Out-of-frame TCR alpha sharing observed in monozygotic twins exceeded model estimates.

On this clonotype itself: Its specificity is unknown.

This same sample was also taken into another study, of yellow fever vaccine responses in identical twins.

Specimen: PBMCs. The receptor was isolated from a young woman in good health. The rearrangement links TRBV6-6 to TRBJ2-7; D gene uncertain. CDR3 residues: CASSYSSREQYF. The CDR3 DNA follows: TGTGCCAGCAGTTACTCGAGCAGGGAGCAGTACTTC.